The 13 T cell receptor beta chains in this list originate from one sample, sequenced in a study of blood T cell repertoires in COVID-19 (dated by TCRdb to 2020 to 2022). The library relied on the immunoSEQ multiplex PCR assay. Drawn from immuneACCESS, this table holds only the in-frame rearrangements with V and J called that TCRdb kept. Clones are partly lost; checked studies trace under half to an unresolved V gene and leave the rest unexplained. This sample comprises around 330,000 clones, approximately 90% of them detected only once. The biggest ten clones account for approximately 4% of the sample. Sequencing was performed on peripheral blood. The receptors originated from a woman aged 50 to 65 with active or convalescent COVID-19.

V gene TRBV5-1 combines with J gene TRBJ2-3; 7 nucleotides align to TRBD2. Germline V gene lookup returns CDR1 SGHRS and CDR2 YFSETQ. V shed 0 bases and J 6 bases; nucleotides not matched to a gene: 7. CDR3 length equals 15 residues. CDR3 loop: CASSLAASGTDTQYF. Here the CDR3 DNA reads TGCGCCAGCAGCTTGGCTGCTAGCGGTACTGATACGCAGTATTTT.

J is TRBJ1-1 and V is TRBV6-4; D uncertain. The length of the CDR3 is 13 residues. Trimming took off 6 bases at V and 1 base at J, with 9 bases between the two ends. Germline V gene sequence: CDR1 MRHNA, CDR2 SNTAGT. In nucleotides, the CDR3 is TGTGCCAGCAGATTAGAAACGAACACTGAAGCTTTCTTT. Translating gives CASRLETNTEAFF.

The DNA for the CDR3 is TGTGCCAGCAGCTTCATAGCCCTAATTCAGTACTTC. Translating it yields CASSFIALIQYF. V and J are TRBV11-2 and TRBJ2-4; D gene unclear. Trimming took off 3 bases at V and 10 bases at J, with 10 bases between the two ends. Germline values: CDR1 SGHAT, CDR2 FQNNGV. CDR3 size: 12 residues. Variable domain in full (rest from reference TRBV11-2 and TRBJ2-4): EAGVAQSPRYKIIEKRQSVAFWCNPISGHATLYWYQQILGQGPKLLIQFQNNGVVDDSQLPKDRFSAERLKGVDSTLKIQPAKLEDSAVYLCASSFIALIQYFGAGTRLSVL.

The chain is built from TRBV30 and TRBJ1-6; 7 bases line up with TRBD1. V lost 6 bases to trimming and J lost 5 bases; unmatched junction nucleotides: 7. This CDR3 spans 14 amino acids. CDR1 and CDR2 from the germline V gene are GTSNPN and SVGIG (reference sequence). CDR3 nucleotide sequence: TGTGCCTGTATACGGGACAGAGATAATTCACCCCTCCACTTT. This translates into CACIRDRDNSPLHF.

The rearrangement links TRBV4-2 to TRBJ1-1, with TRBD1 identical over 7 bases. The V segment lost 1 base and the J segment 4 bases; nucleotides outside the gene matches: 3. CDR1 and CDR2 from the germline V gene are LGHNA and YNFKEQ. The CDR3 contains 14 residues. In nucleotides, the CDR3 is TGTGCCAGCAGCCAAGCCCAGGGGGGCACTGAAGCTTTCTTT. The encoded protein is CASSQAQGGTEAFF.

Regarding this clone: An end of the junction does not agree with germline; a read error may underlie this. The V and J genes are TRBV7-7 and TRBJ2-3; 13 nucleotides match TRBD2. CDR3 size: 16 residues. Germline loops: CDR1 SSHAT, CDR2 FNYEAQ (reference sequence). In nucleotides, the CDR3 is TGTGCTAGCAGCTTAGCGGGACTAGCGGGAAGAGATACGCAGTATTTT. It specifies CASSLAGLAGRDTQYF.

This clone has a handful of counts. The rearrangement links TRBV28 to TRBJ1-3, with 8 bases that match TRBD1. Per germline, CDR1 MDHEN and CDR2 SYDVKM. This CDR3 has 15 amino acids. After removal of 3 bases from V and 4 bases from J, the junction contained 5 bases not matched to a gene. The CDR3 DNA reads TGTGCCAGCAGTTTCCAGGGGGCGGTAGGAAACACCATATATTTT. Translation gives CASSFQGAVGNTIYF.

The rearrangement links TRBV9 to TRBJ1-5; 8 nucleotides line up with TRBD1. CDR1 is SGDLS and CDR2 is YYNGEE in the germline V gene. The J segment lost 6 bases and the V segment lost 7 bases, leaving 15 bases of the junction unmatched. This CDR3 contains 16 residues. The CDR3 spells CASPGSDRALSQPQHF. CDR3 nucleotides: TGTGCCAGCCCCGGTTCGGACAGGGCTCTCAGTCAGCCCCAGCATTTT. The full variable domain, with the rest looked up from reference TRBV9 and TRBJ1-5, is DSGVTQTPKHLITATGQRVTLRCSPRSGDLSVYWYQQSLDQGLQFLIQYYNGEERAKGNILERFSAQQFPDLHSELNLSSLELGDSALYFCASPGSDRALSQPQHFGDGTRLSIL.

The V call is TRBV27, the J call TRBJ2-7; 7 bases fit TRBD1. Germline assignment: CDR1 MNHEY and CDR2 SMNVEV (reference sequence). The CDR3 totals 16 residues. Trimming cost V 4 bases and J 4 bases; bases outside gene matches: 13. Here the CDR3 reads CASSSAENRGRYEQYF. The DNA for the CDR3 is TGTGCCAGCAGTTCGGCGGAAAACAGGGGTAGATACGAGCAGTACTTC.

This clone was counted once. This sequence joins TRBV2 and TRBJ1-5; TRBD1 might be the D (5 bases). The CDR3 is 14 residues long. Germline assignment: CDR1 SNHLY and CDR2 FYNNEI. V was shortened by 6 bases and J by 3 bases, with 12 bases between the two germline ends. The CDR3 here is CASRQDSANQPQHF. Here the CDR3 DNA reads TGTGCCAGCAGGCAAGACAGTGCCAATCAGCCCCAGCATTTT.

The chain carries TRBV27 and TRBJ2-2; 7 bases are a match to TRBD1. The CDR3 loop spans 16 amino acids. The V segment lost 6 bases and the J segment 7 bases; nucleotides outside the gene matches: 14. Per germline, CDR1 MNHEY and CDR2 SMNVEV (reference sequence). Written as DNA, the CDR3 is TGTGCCAGCAGAACGACAGGGAAGGGTTTGAACGGGGAGCTGTTTTTT. Its translation is CASRTTGKGLNGELFF.

This rearrangement joins TRBV2 to TRBJ1-4; no firm D call. The germline CDR1 and CDR2 sequences are SNHLY and FYNNEI. V lost 6 bases, J lost 5 bases, and 13 bases lay in between. The length of the CDR3 is 14 residues. The CDR3 reads CASRLGRGNEKLFF. CDR3 in DNA: TGTGCCAGCAGGCTAGGTAGAGGGAATGAAAAACTGTTTTTT.

With respect to this clone: The sample carries other DNA sequences with the same CDR3. This chain uses TRBV5-1 with TRBJ1-2; 7 bases fit TRBD1. Per the germline V gene, CDR1 is SGHRS and CDR2 is YFSETQ. Trimming removed 4 bases from V and 3 bases from J; junction bases left unmatched: 3. This CDR3 has 13 amino acids. The CDR3 sequence: CASSPDRDYGYTF. CDR3 nucleotide sequence: TGCGCCAGCAGCCCTGACAGGGACTATGGCTACACCTTC.